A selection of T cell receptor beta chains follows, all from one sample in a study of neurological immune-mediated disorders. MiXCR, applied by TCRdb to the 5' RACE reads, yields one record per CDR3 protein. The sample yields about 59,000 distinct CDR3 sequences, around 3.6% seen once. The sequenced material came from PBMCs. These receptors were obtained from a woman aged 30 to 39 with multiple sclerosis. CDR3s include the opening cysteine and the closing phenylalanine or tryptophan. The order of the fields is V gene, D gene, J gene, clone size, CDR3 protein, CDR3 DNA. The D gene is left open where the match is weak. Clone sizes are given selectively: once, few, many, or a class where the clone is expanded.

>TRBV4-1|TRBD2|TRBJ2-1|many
CASSQDRASGGAGQFF
TGCGCCAGCAGCCAAGATCGGGCTAGCGGGGGGGCCGGGCAGTTCTTC
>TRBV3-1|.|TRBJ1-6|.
CASSQEGFPGDSPLNF
TGTGCCAGCAGCCAAGAAGGGTTCCCCGGGGATTCACCCCTCAACTTT
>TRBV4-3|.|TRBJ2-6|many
CASSQVALLSSGANVLTF
TGCGCCAGCAGCCAAGTTGCACTTCTCAGCTCTGGGGCCAACGTCCTGACTTTC
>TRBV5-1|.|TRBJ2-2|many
CASSLFGTANTGELFF
TGCGCCAGCAGCTTATTCGGGACGGCGAACACCGGGGAGCTGTTTTTT
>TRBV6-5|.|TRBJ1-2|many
CATTSFGYYGYTF
TGTGCCACCACCTCTTTTGGGTACTATGGCTACACCTTC
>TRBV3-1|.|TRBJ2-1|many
CASSLRKGNEQFF
TGTGCCAGCAGCCTAAGGAAGGGCAATGAGCAGTTCTTC
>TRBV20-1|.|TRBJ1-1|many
CSARRDGNTEAFF
TGCAGTGCCCGCCGGGACGGGAACACTGAAGCTTTCTTT
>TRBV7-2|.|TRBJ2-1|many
CASTLDFLYNEQFF
TGTGCCAGCACCCTGGACTTTCTCTACAATGAGCAGTTCTTC
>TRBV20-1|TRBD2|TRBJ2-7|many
CSAPTSGGEQYF
TGCAGTGCTCCTACTAGCGGGGGAGAGCAGTACTTC
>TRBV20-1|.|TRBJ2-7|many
CSARDRSGSLVKEQYF
TGCAGTGCTAGAGATCGTTCTGGGTCTCTCGTTAAAGAGCAGTACTTC
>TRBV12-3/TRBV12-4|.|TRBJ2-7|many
CASSFRSYEQYF
TGTGCCAGCAGTTTTAGGTCCTACGAGCAGTACTTC
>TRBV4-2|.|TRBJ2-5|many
CASSQGHQETQYF
TGTGCCAGCAGCCAAGGACACCAAGAGACCCAGTACTTC
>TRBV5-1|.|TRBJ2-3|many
CASRYSVSDTQYF
TGCGCCAGCAGATATAGCGTGTCAGATACGCAGTATTTT
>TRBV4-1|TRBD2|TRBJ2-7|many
CASSQREGNYEQYF
TGCGCCAGCAGCCAGAGGGAGGGAAACTACGAGCAGTACTTC
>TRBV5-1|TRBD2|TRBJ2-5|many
CASSAGGVSQETQYF
TGCGCCAGCTCCGCGGGGGGGGTAAGCCAAGAGACCCAGTACTTC
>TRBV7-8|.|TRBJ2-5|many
CASSSPQVRETQYF
TGTGCCAGCAGCTCCCCCCAGGTTCGAGAGACCCAGTACTTC
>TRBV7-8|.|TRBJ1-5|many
CASSLEGPRVNQPQHF
TGTGCCAGCAGCTTAGAGGGCCCCCGGGTCAATCAGCCCCAGCATTTT
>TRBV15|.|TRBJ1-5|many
CATSRERQAYQPQHF
TGTGCCACCAGCAGGGAGAGACAGGCGTATCAGCCCCAGCATTTT
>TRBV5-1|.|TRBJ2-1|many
CASQTGFGSGDHLEQFF
TGCGCCAGCCAGACAGGGTTTGGGAGCGGGGACCACCTTGAGCAGTTCTTC
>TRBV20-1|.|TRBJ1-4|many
CSARGYPGGSEKLFF
TGCAGTGCTAGAGGCTACCCAGGAGGAAGTGAAAAACTGTTTTTT
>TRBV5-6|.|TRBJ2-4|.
CASSLVTTKIQYF
TGTGCCAGCAGCTTGGTGACTACCAAAATTCAGTACTTC
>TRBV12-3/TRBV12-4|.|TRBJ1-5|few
CASLEGGGHGPQNF
TGTGCCAGCCTCGAGGGGGGCGGGCATGGGCCCCAGAATTTT
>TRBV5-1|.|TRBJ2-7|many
CASSLEGSYEQYF
TGCGCCAGCAGCTTGGAGGGGTCCTACGAGCAGTACTTC
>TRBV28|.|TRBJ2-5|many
CASSLSGAKETQYF
TGTGCCAGCAGTTTGTCAGGGGCCAAAGAGACCCAGTACTTC
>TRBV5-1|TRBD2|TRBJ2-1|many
CASSLAPSGANNEQFF
TGCGCCAGCAGCTTGGCCCCTAGCGGGGCAAACAATGAGCAGTTCTTC
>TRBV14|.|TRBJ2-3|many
CASSMGRSRDTQYF
TGTGCCAGCAGCATGGGTCGGAGTCGGGATACGCAGTATTTT
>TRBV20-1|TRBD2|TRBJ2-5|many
CSAHGGSETQYF
TGCAGTGCTCACGGGGGGTCGGAGACCCAGTACTTC
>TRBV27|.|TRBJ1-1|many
CASSFGGSEAFF
TGTGCCAGCAGTTTTGGGGGATCTGAAGCTTTCTTT
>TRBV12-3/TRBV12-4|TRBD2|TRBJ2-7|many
CASSFGGGASYEQYF
TGTGCCAGCAGTTTTGGCGGGGGGGCCTCGTACGAGCAGTACTTC
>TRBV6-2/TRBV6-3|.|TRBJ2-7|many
CASSVGTTYEQYF
TGTGCCAGCAGTGTGGGGACAACCTACGAGCAGTACTTC
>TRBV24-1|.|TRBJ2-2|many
CATSDRRRTGELFF
TGTGCCACCAGTGATCGCCGGAGGACCGGGGAGCTGTTTTTT
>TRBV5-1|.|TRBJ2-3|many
CASSSTRGLNTDTQYF
TGCGCCAGCAGCTCGACCAGGGGTCTGAACACAGATACGCAGTATTTT
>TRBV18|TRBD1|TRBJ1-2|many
CASSPTGQGSNYGYTF
TGTGCCAGCTCACCAACGGGACAGGGGTCTAACTATGGCTACACCTTC
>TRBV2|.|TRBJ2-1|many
CASTWRAITNEQFF
TGTGCCAGCACATGGAGGGCTATTACGAATGAGCAGTTCTTC
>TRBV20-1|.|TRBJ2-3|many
CSASRLAVTDTQYF
TGCAGTGCTAGTAGGCTAGCTGTCACAGATACGCAGTATTTT
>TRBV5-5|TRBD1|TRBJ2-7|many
CASRGPGTANYEQYF
TGTGCCAGCAGGGGACCCGGGACAGCAAACTACGAGCAGTACTTC
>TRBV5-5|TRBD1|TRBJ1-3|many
CASSPGQGFSGNTIYF
TGTGCCAGCAGCCCGGGACAGGGATTCAGTGGAAACACCATATATTTT
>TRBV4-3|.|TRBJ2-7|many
CASSQDFSGEQYF
TGCGCCAGCAGCCAAGATTTTAGTGGCGAGCAGTACTTC
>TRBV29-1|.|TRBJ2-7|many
CSVRAGLGYEQYF
TGCAGCGTTAGGGCCGGACTGGGATACGAGCAGTACTTC
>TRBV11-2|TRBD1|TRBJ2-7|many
CASSSLIGRTGGYEQYF
TGTGCCAGCAGCTCACTTATCGGAAGAACAGGGGGCTACGAGCAGTACTTC
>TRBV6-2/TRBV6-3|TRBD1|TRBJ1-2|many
CASRPGGQAYGYTF
TGTGCCAGCAGGCCCGGAGGACAGGCCTATGGCTACACCTTC
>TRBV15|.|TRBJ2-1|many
CATSREQESYNEQFF
TGTGCCACCAGTAGAGAGCAAGAGTCCTACAATGAGCAGTTCTTC
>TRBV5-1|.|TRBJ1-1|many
CASSYNRAQNTEAFF
TGCGCCAGCAGCTACAACAGGGCACAGAACACTGAAGCTTTCTTT
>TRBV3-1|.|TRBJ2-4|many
CASSQVPGQDIQYF
TGTGCCAGCAGCCAAGTCCCGGGGCAGGACATTCAGTACTTC
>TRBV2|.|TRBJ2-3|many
CASSERQLTDTQYF
TGTGCCAGCAGTGAGCGGCAGCTCACAGATACGCAGTATTTT